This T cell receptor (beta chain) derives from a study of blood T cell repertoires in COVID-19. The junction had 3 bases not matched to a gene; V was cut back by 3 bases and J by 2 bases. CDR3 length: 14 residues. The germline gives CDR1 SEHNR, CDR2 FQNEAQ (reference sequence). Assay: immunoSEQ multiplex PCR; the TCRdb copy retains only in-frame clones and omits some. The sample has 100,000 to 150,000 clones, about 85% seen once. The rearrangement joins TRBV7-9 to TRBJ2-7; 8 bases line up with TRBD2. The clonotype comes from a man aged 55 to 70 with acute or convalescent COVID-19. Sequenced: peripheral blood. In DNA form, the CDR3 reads TGTGCCAGCAGCTTTGGAGCGGGAGCCTACGAGCAGTACTTC. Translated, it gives CASSFGAGAYEQYF.